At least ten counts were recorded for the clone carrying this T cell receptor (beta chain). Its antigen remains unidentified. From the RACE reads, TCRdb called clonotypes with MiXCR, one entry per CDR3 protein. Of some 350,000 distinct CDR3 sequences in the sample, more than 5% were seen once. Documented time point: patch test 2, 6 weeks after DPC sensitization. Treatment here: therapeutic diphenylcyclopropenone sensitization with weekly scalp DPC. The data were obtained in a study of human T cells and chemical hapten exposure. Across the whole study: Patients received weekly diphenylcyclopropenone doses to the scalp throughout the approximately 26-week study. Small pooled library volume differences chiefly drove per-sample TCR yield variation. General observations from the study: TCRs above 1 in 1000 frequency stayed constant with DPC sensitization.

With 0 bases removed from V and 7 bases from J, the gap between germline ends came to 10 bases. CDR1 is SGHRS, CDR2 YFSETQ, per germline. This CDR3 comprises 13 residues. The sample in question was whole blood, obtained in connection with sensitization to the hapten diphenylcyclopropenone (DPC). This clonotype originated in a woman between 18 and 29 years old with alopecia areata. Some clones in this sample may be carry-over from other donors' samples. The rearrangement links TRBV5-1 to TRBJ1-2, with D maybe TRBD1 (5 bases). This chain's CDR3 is CASSLGRETGYTF. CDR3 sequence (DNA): TGCGCCAGCAGCTTGGGCAGGGAGACTGGCTACACCTTC.